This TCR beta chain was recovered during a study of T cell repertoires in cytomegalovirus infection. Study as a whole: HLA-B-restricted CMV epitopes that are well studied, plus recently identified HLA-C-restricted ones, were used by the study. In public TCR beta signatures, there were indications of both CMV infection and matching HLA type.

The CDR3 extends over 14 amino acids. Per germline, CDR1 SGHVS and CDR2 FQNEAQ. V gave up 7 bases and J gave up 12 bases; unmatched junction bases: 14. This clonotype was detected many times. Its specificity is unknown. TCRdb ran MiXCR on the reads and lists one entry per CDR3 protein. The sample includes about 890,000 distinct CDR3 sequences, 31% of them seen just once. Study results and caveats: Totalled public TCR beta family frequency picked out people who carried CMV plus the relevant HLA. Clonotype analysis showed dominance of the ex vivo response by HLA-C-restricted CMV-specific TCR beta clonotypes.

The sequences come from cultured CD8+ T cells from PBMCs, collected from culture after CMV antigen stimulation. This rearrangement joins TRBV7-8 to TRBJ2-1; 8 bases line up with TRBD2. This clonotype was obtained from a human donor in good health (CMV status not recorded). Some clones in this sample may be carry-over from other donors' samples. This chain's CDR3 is CASTHREGLGAQFF. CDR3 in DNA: TGTGCCAGCACCCACCGGGAGGGACTCGGAGCGCAGTTCTTC.